This T cell receptor (beta chain) was sequenced during a study of PD-L1 blockade in urothelial cancer (dated by TCRdb to about 2017). General notes on the study: Therapy was started around 2014 for all patients, and atezolizumab 1,200 mg was administered intravenously every 3 weeks. Ten or so patients reached durable clinical benefit, while some 19 patients did not. Durable clinical benefit was defined as a progression-free survival longer than 6 months, and TCR features were additionally tested against progression-free survival and overall survival. In the same patients, whole exome sequencing and RNA sequencing of pretreatment tumors were performed in addition to TCR sequencing. Approximately 30 patients had pretreatment blood TCR-seq, about 25 had at least one posttreatment blood collection, and about 25 had tumor TCR-seq. Blood samples yielded a median of roughly 150,000 T cells and more than 80,000 unique TCRs, with median clonality 0.080. The study, an exploratory multi-omic analysis, examined somatic, immune and clinical correlates of response to PD-L1 blockade with atezolizumab in urothelial cancer. TCR sequencing covered pretreatment tumor samples and matched, serially collected peripheral blood taken before and after atezolizumab treatment. About nine tenths of the roughly 29 patients were males with bladder-origin urothelial cancer, and about 60% of the roughly 30 reported a prior smoking history. An ECOG performance status of 0 or 1 was recorded for the patients, and 0 to 3 prior chemotherapy regimens had been received by the patients. Blood samples were analyzed at two time points: 3 weeks after treatment start (second dose) and 6 weeks after treatment start.

Paper-wide results and their limitations: Greater expansion of tumor-associated TCR clones in peripheral blood 3 weeks after the start of treatment was observed in patients with durable benefit (n of about 20, p = 0.022). Because the sample size was small (n ≈ 27) and many of the analyses were exploratory, the results are meant to be hypothesis-generating. Improved progression-free and overall survival was found to be associated with pretreatment peripheral blood TCR clonality below the median.

Each PCR received spiked-in synthetic TCR analog templates so that absolute template abundance could be estimated from read counts. TCRbeta CDR3 regions were amplified from genomic DNA with bias-controlled V and J gene primers using the immunoSEQ assay. Sequencing of rearranged TCRbeta segments was done at approximately 20X coverage. On the authors' methods: Clustering was used to correct sequencing errors, and CDR3s were annotated against IMGT to assign V, D and J genes. Only productive TCRbeta rearrangements were used in downstream analyses, excluding out-of-frame or stop-codon sequences. Clonality was calculated as one minus the Shannon entropy normalized by the log of the number of unique productive sequences. Clones differing between time points or between blood and tumor were identified using Fisher's exact test with Benjamini-Hochberg correction, with an adjusted p below 0.01 applied as the threshold. In its TCRdb copy, this immuneACCESS table keeps in-frame sequences only and misses some clones. Where compared with another copy, unresolved V genes explain less than half of these, and the others have no known cause. The V and J calls and the clone size are those of that table, but D and trimming were determined from the DNA. The sample table shows 95,000 to 150,000 clones, and more than 70% are seen once. The ten largest clones add up to 2.4% of the sample.

This clone was counted only a few times. The clone's antigen remains unknown. Base qualities are not at hand, and no much larger clone is one base apart. In the germline V gene (reference sequence), CDR1 corresponds to LNHDA and CDR2 to SQIVND. V is reduced by 3 bases and J by 9 bases, leaving a spacing of 9 bases between them. Inclusive of the bounding cysteine and phenylalanine, the CDR3 is 13 residues long. Just the 39-base CDR3 DNA is kept, in frame starting at base 1. The meaning of the sample's time point label: peripheral blood 6 weeks after treatment start. The cohort comprised nearly 30 patients with locally advanced or metastatic urothelial carcinoma treated at Memorial Sloan Kettering on a trial protocol. Peripheral blood mononuclear cells were collected pretreatment and during treatment, at between 1 and 8 total time points per patient. The Qiagen DNeasy Blood extraction kit was used to purify genomic DNA from total PBMCs and tumor samples. Collected pretreatment and during treatment, PBMCs were isolated and stored as previously described.

This chain joins TRBV19 to TRBJ1-6, with the D gene too uncertain to name. The sequence was collected from a man aged 50 or older with urothelial cancer. The sample was PBMCs, taken around atezolizumab (anti-PD-L1) treatment. The DNA sequence is as follows: TGTGCCAGTAGTATCCAGCGGGGTTCACCCCTCCACTTT. It specifies CASSIQRGSPLHF.